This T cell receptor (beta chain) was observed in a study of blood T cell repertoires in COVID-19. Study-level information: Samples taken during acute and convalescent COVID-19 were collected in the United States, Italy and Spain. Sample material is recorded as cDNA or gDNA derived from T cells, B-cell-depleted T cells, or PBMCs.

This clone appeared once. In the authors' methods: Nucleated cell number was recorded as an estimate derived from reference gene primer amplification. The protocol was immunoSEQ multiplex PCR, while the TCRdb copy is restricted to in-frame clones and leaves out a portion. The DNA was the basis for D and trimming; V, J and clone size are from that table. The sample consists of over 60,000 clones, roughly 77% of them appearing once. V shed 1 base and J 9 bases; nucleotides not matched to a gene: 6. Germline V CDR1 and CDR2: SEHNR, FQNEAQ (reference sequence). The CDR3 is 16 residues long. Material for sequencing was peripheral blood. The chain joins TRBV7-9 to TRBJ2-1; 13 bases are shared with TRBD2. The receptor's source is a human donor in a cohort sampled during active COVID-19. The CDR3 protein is CASSLGTSGGPGEQFF. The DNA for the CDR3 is TGTGCCAGCAGCTTAGGGACTAGCGGGGGTCCGGGTGAGCAGTTCTTC. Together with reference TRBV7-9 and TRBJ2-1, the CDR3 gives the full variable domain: DTGVSQNPRHKITKRGQNVTFRCDPISEHNRLYWYRQTLGQGPEFLTYFQNEAQLEKSRLLSDRFSAERPKGSFSTLEIQRTEQGDSAMYLCASSLGTSGGPGEQFFGPGTRLTVL.